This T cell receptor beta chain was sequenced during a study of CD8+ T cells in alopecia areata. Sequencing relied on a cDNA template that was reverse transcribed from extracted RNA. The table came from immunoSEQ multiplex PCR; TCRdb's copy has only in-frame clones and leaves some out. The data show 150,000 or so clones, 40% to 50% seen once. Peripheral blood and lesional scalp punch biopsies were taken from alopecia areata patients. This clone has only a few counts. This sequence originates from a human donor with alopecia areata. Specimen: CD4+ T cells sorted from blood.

In nucleotides, the CDR3 is TGTGCCAGCAGTGAGGCCCCCGGCGCAGATACGCAGTATTTT. It yields the protein CASSEAPGADTQYF. The rearrangement uses TRBV2 and TRBJ2-3; D uncertain. Germline V gene lookup returns CDR1 SNHLY and CDR2 FYNNEI. V was clipped by 3 bases and J by 4 bases, with 11 bases between them. The CDR3 length is 14 residues.